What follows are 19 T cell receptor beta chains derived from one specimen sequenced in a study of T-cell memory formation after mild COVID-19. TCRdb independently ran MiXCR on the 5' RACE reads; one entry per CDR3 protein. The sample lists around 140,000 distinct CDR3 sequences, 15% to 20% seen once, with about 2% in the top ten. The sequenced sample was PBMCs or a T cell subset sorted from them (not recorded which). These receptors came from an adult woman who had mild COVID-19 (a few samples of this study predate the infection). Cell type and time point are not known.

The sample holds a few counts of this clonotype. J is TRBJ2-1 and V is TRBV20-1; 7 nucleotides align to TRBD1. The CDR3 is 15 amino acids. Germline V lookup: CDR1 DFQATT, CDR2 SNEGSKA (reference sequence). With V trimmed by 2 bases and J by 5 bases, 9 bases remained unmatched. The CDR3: CSARPGQVGHNEQFF. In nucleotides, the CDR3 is TGCAGTGCTAGACCTGGACAGGTCGGCCACAATGAGCAGTTCTTC.

The CDR3 DNA reads TGTGCCAGCAGCTCTCCTTGGGGGACCGCAAACCCAGGCGAGACCCAGTACTTC. Encoded protein: CASSSPWGTANPGETQYF. The chain carries TRBV11-2 and TRBJ2-5, with D perhaps TRBD1 or TRBD2 (5 bases each). The V gene lost 4 bases and the J gene lost 5 bases, with 26 bases spanning the gap. The length of the CDR3 is 18 residues. Germline V CDR1 and CDR2: SGHAT, FQNNGV.

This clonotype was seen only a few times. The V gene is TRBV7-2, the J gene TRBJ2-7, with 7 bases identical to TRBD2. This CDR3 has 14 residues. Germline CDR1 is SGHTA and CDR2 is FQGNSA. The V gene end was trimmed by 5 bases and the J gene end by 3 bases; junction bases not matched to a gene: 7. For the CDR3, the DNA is TGTGCCAGCAGCGCGAGCCGGGACTACTACGAGCAGTACTTC. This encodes CASSASRDYYEQYF. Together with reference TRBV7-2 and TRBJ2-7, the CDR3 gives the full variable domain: GAGVSQSPSNKVTEKGKDVELRCDPISGHTALYWYRQSLGQGLEFLIYFQGNSAPDKSGLPSDRFSAERTGGSVSTLTIQRTQQEDSAVYLCASSASRDYYEQYFGPGTRLTVT.

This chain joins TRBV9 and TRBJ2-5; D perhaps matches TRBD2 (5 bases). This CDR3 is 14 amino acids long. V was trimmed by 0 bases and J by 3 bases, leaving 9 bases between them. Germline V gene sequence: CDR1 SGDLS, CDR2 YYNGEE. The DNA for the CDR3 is TGTGCCAGCAGCGTAGGACTATCGGAAGAGACCCAGTACTTC. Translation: CASSVGLSEETQYF.

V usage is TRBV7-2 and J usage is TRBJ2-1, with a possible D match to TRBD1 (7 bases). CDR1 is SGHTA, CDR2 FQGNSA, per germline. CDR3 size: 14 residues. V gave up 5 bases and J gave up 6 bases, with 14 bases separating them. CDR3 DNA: TGTGCCAGCAGCCCCCAGGGGGGTTCCAATGAGCAGTTCTTC. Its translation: CASSPQGGSNEQFF.

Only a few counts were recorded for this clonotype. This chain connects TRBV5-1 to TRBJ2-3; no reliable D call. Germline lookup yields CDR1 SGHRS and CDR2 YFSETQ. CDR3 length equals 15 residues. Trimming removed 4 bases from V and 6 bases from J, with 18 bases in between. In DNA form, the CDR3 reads TGCGCCAGCAGCCCACGCCAGGCTTCGGAGGATACGCAGTATTTT. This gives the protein CASSPRQASEDTQYF.

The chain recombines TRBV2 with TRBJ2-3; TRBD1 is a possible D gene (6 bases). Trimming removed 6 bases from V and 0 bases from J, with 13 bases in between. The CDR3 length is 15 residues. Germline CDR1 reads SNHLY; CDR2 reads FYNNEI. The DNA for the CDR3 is TGTGCCAGCAGAGGACAGTCCTTTAGCACAGATACGCAGTATTTT. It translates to CASRGQSFSTDTQYF.

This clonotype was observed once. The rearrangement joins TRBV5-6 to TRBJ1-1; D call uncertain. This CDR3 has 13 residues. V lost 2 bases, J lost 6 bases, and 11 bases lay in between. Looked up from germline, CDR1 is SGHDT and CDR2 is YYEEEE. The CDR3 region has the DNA TGTGCCAGCAGCTTTTGGGCGGGAGCTGAAGCTTTCTTT. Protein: CASSFWAGAEAFF. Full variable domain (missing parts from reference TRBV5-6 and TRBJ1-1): DAGVTQSPTHLIKTRGQQVTLRCSPKSGHDTVSWYQQALGQGPQFIFQYYEEEERQRGNFPDRFSGHQFPNYSSELNVNALLLGDSALYLCASSFWAGAEAFFGQGTRLTVV.

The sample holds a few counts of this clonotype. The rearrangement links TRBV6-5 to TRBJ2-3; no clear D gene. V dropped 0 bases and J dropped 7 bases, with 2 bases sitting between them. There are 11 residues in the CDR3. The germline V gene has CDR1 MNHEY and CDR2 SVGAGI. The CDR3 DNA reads TGTGCCAGCAGTTACTCGCATACGCAGTATTTT. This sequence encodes CASSYSHTQYF.

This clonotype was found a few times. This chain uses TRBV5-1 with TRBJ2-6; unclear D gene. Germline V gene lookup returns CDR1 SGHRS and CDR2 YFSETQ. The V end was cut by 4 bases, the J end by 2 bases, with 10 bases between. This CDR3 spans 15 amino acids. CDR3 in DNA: TGCGCCAGCAGCACCGGTAGGGCTGGGGCCAACGTCCTGACTTTC. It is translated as CASSTGRAGANVLTF.

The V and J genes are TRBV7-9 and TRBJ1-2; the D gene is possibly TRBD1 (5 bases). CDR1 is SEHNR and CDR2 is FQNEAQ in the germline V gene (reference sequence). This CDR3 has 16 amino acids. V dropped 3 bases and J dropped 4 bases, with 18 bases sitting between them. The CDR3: CASSFSGTEETYGYTF. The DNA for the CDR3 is TGTGCCAGCAGCTTTTCCGGGACGGAGGAGACCTATGGCTACACCTTC.

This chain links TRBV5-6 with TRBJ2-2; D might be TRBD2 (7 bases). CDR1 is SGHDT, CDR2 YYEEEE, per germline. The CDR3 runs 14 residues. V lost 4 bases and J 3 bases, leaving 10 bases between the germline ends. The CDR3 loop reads CASSRGADTGELFF. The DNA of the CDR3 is TGTGCCAGCAGCCGGGGGGCAGACACCGGGGAGCTGTTTTTT.

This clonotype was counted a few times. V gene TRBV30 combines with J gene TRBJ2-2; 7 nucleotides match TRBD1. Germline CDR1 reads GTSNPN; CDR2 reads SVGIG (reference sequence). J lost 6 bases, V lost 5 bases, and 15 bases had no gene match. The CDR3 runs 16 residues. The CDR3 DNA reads TGTGCCTGGGGCTCTGGGTTGACAGGGAGATCCGGGGAGCTGTTTTTT. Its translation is CAWGSGLTGRSGELFF.

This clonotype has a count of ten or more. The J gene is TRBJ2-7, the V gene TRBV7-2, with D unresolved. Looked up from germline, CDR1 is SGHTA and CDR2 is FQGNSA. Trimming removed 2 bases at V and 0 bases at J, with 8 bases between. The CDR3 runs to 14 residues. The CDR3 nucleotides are TGTGCCAGCAGCTTACTTCACTCCTCCTACGAGCAGTACTTC. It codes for CASSLLHSSYEQYF.

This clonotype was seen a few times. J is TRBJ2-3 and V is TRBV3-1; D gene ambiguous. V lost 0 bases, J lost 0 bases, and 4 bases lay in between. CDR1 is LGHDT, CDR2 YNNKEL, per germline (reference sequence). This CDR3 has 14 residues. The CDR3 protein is CASSQDPSTDTQYF. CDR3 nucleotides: TGTGCCAGCAGCCAAGACCCAAGCACAGATACGCAGTATTTT.

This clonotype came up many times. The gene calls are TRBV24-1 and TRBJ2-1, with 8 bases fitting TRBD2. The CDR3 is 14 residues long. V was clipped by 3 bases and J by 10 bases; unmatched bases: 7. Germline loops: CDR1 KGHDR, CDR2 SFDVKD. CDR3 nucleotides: TGTGCCACCAGTGATACCGGGAGGGCCAAGGAGCAGTTCTTC. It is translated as CATSDTGRAKEQFF.

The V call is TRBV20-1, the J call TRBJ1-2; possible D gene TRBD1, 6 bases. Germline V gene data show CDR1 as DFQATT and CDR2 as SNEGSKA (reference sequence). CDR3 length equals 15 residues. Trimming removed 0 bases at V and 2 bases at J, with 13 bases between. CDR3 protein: CSARDSGTRNYGYTF. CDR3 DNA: TGCAGTGCTAGAGACTCCGGGACAAGGAACTATGGCTACACCTTC.

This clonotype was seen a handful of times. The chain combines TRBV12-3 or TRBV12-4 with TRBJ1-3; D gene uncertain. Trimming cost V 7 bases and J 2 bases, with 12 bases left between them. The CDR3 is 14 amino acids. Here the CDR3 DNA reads TGTGCCAGCAACTCCTGGGTTGCTGGAAACACCATATATTTT. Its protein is CASNSWVAGNTIYF.

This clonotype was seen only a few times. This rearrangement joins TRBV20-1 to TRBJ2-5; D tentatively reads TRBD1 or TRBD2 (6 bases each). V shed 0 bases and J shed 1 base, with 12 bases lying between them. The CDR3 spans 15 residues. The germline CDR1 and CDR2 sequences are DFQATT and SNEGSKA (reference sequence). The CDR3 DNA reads TGCAGTGCTAGAGATGGACGGGGGCCCCAAGAGACCCAGTACTTC. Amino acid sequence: CSARDGRGPQETQYF.